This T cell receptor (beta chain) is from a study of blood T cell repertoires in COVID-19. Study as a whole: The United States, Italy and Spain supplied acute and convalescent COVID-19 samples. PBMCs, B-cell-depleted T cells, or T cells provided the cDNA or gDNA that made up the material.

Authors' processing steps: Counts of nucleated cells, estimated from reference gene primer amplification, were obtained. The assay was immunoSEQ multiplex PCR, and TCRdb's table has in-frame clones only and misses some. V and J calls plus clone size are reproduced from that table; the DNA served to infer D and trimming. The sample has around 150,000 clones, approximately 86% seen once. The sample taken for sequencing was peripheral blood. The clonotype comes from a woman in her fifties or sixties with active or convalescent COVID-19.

The CDR3 loop is CASSFSGGATEQFF. The CDR3, as DNA: TGTGCCAGCAGCTTTAGCGGGGGGGCCACTGAGCAGTTCTTC. This chain joins TRBV11-2 and TRBJ2-1; TRBD2 matches at 11 bases. CDR1 SGHAT and CDR2 FQNNGV come from the germline V gene. This CDR3 is 14 amino acids long. V lost 3 bases and J lost 9; bases outside the gene matches: 4.